These T cell receptor beta chains were read from a single sample in a study of OX40 agonist ivuxolimab in advanced cancers. Libraries were prepared by immunoSEQ multiplex PCR; TCRdb keeps only in-frame clonotypes and omits some of them. This table holds tens of thousands of clones, roughly 88% found once. The sample consisted of CD4+ or CD8+ T cells sorted from blood, taken in a trial of the OX40 agonist ivuxolimab. These receptors originate from an adult with an advanced solid tumor such as melanoma, head and neck, liver or kidney cancer. Each CDR3 is given with its conserved first and last residue. Fields, in order: V gene, J gene, CDR3 protein.

>TRBV7-8|TRBJ2-5
CASSLYQHQETQYF
>TRBV5-1|TRBJ2-7
CASSLVAAGGYEQYF
>TRBV5-1|TRBJ1-6
CASQRAENSPLHF
>TRBV6-1|TRBJ1-1
CASSANRDTEAFF
>TRBV18|TRBJ2-7
CASSYRGPYEQYF
>TRBV7-9|TRBJ2-7
CASSLNKGETGAAYEQYF
>TRBV14|TRBJ1-2
CASSQSSTYGYTF
>TRBV19|TRBJ2-3
CASSIADTQYF
>TRBV6-1|TRBJ2-6
CASRSGANVLTF
>TRBV28|TRBJ1-5
CASSLSWSRSNQPQHF
>TRBV19|TRBJ2-3
CATQAGASTDTQYF
>TRBV7-2|TRBJ1-2
CASSTQGLTNYGYTF
>TRBV27|TRBJ2-5
CASSFKRQGYQETQYF
>TRBV29-1|TRBJ2-5
CSVDTSGRGGETQYF
>TRBV7-2|TRBJ1-1
CASSPGQRNTEAFF
>TRBV19|TRBJ2-5
CASSIVGVSGSPQETQYF
>TRBV18|TRBJ1-2
CASWGTNGLHAGYTF
>TRBV23-1|TRBJ2-5
CASSQWHSQETQYF
>TRBV5-8|TRBJ2-2
CASSSGQGNSGELFF
>TRBV18|TRBJ2-3
CASSQDGAQSSDTQYF
>TRBV28|TRBJ2-2
CASSLEGAGGELFF
>TRBV2|TRBJ1-1
CASSRRKFNTEAFF
>TRBV2|TRBJ2-1
CASSVTGQGAGEQFF
>TRBV28|TRBJ2-7
CAITGSSYEQYF
>TRBV30|TRBJ2-1
CAWVPEWESGRAYNEQFF
>TRBV18|TRBJ2-1
CASSDRYLSDNEQFF
>TRBV6-1|TRBJ1-2
CASTSAGQGTYGYTF
>TRBV2|TRBJ2-5
CASRKTPETQYF
>TRBV4-2|TRBJ1-4
CASSQDRGNEKLFF
>TRBV28|TRBJ2-7
CASTIRWGDEQYF
>TRBV7-9|TRBJ2-5
CASSLDGRGGETQYF
>TRBV27|TRBJ2-1
CASSLRGQGAGEQFF
>TRBV7-2|TRBJ1-4
CASSLVAGDWEKLFF
>TRBV18|TRBJ2-7
CASSQDRGLTYEQYF
>TRBV13|TRBJ2-1
CASSPLGGLAGVRGEQFF
>TRBV6-6|TRBJ2-7
CASSYLDEQYF
>TRBV19|TRBJ2-2
CASKRLATGTGELFF